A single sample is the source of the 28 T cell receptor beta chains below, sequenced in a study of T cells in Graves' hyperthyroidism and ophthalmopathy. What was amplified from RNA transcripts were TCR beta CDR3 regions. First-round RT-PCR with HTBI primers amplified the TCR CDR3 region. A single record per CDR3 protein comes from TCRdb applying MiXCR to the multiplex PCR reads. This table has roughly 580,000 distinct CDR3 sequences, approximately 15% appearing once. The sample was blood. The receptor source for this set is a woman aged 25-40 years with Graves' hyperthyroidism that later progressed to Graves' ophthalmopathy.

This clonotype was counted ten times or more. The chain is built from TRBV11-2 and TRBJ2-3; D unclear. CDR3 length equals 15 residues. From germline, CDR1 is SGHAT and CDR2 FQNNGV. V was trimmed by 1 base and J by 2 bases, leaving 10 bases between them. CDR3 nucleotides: TGTGCCAGCAGCTTAGGGGCCCCCCTCACAGATACGCAGTATTTT. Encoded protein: CASSLGAPLTDTQYF.

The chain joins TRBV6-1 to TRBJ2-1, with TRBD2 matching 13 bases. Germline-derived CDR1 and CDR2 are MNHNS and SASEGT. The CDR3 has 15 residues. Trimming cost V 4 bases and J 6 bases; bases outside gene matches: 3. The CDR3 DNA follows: TGTGCCAGCAGTGGGACTAGCGGGAGAGGCAATGAGCAGTTCTTC. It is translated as CASSGTSGRGNEQFF.

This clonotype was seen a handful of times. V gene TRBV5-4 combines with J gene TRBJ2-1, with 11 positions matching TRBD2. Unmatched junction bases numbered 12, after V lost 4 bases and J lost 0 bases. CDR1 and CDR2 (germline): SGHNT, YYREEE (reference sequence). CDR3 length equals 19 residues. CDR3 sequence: CASSAGGLAGGLSYNEQFF. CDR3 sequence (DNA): TGTGCCAGCAGCGCGGGGGGGCTAGCGGGAGGTCTCTCCTACAATGAGCAGTTCTTC.

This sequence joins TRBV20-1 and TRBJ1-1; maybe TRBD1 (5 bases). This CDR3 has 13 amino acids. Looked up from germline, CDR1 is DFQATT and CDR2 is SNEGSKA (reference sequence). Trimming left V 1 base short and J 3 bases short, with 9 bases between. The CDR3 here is CSARVGAYTEAFF. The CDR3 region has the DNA TGCAGTGCTAGAGTAGGGGCCTACACTGAAGCTTTCTTT.

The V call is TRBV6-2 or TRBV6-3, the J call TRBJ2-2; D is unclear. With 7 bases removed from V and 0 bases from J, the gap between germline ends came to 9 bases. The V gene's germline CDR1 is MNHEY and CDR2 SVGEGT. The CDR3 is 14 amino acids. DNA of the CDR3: TGTGCCAGCAAGGTTCTACCGAACACCGGGGAGCTGTTTTTT. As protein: CASKVLPNTGELFF.

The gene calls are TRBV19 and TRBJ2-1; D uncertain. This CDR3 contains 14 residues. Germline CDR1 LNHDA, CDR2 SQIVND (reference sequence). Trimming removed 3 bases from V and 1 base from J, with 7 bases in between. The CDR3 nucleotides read TGTGCCAGTAGTATTTCTCCTTCCTACAATGAGCAGTTCTTC. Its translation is CASSISPSYNEQFF.

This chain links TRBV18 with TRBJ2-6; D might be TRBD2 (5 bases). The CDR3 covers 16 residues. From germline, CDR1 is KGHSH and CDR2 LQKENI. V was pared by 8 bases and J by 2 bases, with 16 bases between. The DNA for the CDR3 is TGTGCCAGCCCTTCCCCGGGGTCGCCTGGGGCCAACGTCCTGACTTTC. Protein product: CASPSPGSPGANVLTF.

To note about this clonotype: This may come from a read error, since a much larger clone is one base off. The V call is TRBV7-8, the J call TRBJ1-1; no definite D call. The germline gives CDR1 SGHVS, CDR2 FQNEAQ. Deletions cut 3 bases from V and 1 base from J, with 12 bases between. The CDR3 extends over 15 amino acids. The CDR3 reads CASSLQRAGNTEAFF. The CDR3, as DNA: TGTGCCAGCAGCTTGCAGAGGGCAGGGAACACTGAAGCTTTCTTT.

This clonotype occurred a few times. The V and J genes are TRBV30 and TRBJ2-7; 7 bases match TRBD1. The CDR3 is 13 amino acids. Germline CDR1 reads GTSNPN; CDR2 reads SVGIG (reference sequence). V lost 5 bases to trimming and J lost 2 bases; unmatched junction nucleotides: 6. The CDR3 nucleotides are TGTGCCTGGGGGGGACAGAAAGCCTACGAGCAGTACTTC. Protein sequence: CAWGGQKAYEQYF. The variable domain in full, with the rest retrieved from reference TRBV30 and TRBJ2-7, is SQTIHQWPATLVQPVGSPLSLECTVEGTSNPNLYWYRQAAGRGLQLLFYSVGIGQISSEVPQNLSASRPQDRQFILSSKKLLLSDSGFYLCAWGGQKAYEQYFGPGTRLTVT.

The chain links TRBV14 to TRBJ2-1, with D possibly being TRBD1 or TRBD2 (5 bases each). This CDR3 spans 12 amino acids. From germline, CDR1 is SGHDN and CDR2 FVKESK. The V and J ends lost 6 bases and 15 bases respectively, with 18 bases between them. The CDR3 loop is CASRGEARTPFF. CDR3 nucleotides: TGTGCCAGCAGGGGGGAAGCGCGCACCCCGTTCTTC.

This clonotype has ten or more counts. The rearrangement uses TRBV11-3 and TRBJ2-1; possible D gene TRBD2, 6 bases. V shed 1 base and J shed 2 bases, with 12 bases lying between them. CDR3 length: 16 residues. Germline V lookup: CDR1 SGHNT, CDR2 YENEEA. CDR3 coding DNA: TGTGCCAGCAGCTTAGCGGTGGGAGGCACCTACAATGAGCAGTTCTTC. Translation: CASSLAVGGTYNEQFF.

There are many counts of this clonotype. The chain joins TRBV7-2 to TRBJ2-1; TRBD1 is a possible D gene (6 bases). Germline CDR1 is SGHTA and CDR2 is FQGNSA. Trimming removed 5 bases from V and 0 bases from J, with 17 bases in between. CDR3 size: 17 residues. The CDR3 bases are TGTGCCAGCAGCCCGACGACAGGCCAATCCTCCTACAATGAGCAGTTCTTC. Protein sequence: CASSPTTGQSSYNEQFF. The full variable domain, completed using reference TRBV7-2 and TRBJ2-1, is GAGVSQSPSNKVTEKGKDVELRCDPISGHTALYWYRQSLGQGLEFLIYFQGNSAPDKSGLPSDRFSAERTGGSVSTLTIQRTQQEDSAVYLCASSPTTGQSSYNEQFFGPGTRLTVL.

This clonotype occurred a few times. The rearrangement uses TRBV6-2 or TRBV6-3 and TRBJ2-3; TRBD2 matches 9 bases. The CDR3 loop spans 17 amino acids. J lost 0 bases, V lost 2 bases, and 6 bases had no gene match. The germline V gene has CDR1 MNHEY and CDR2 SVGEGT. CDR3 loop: CASSYGGTSPSTDTQYF. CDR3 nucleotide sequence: TGTGCCAGCAGTTACGGTGGGACTAGCCCGAGCACAGATACGCAGTATTTT.

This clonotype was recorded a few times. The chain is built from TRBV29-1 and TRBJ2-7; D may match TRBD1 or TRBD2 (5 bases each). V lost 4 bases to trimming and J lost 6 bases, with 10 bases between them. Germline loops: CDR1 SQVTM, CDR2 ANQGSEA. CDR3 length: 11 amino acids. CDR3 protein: CSVGRDAEQYF. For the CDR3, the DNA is TGCAGCGTTGGCCGGGACGCCGAGCAGTACTTC.

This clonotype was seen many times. Here the CDR3 DNA reads TGTGCCAGCAGTTTTTGGGGGGGGTCGTCCTACGAGCAGTACTTC. Amino acid sequence: CASSFWGGSSYEQYF. The chain is built from TRBV28 and TRBJ2-7; 7 nucleotides align to TRBD2. With V trimmed by 3 bases and J by 1 base, 6 bases remained unmatched. The CDR3 spans 15 residues. Germline assignment: CDR1 MDHEN and CDR2 SYDVKM.

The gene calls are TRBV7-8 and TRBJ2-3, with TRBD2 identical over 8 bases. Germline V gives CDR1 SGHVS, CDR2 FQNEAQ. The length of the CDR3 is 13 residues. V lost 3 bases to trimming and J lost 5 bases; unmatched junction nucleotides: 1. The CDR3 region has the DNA TGTGCCAGCAGCTTTGCGGGAGGAGATACGCAGTATTTT. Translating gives CASSFAGGDTQYF.

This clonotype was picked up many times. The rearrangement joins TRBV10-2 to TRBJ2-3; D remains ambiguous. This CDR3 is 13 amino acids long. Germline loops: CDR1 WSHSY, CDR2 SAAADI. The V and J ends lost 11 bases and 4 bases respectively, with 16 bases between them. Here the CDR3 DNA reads TGCGCCGCTCAGGATACTAACGCAGATACGCAGTATTTT. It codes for CAAQDTNADTQYF.

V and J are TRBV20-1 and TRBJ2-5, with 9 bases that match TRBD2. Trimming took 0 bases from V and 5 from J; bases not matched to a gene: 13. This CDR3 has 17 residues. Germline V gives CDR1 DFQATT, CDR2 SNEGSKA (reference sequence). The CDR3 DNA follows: TGCAGTGCTAGAGATTTTAGCGGGAGACGAGGGCGGGAGACCCAGTACTTC. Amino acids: CSARDFSGRRGRETQYF.

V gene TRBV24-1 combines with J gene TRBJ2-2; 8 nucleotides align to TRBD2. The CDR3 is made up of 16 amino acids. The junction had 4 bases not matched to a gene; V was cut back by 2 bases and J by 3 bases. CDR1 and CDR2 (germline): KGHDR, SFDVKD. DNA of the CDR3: TGTGCCACCAGTGATTCGACTAGCGCCTACACCGGGGAGCTGTTTTTT. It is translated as CATSDSTSAYTGELFF.

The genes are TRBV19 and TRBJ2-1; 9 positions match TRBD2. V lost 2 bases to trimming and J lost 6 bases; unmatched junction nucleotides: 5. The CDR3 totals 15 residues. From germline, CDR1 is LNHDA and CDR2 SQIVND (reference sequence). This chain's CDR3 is CASSILAGALNEQFF. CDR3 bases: TGTGCCAGTAGTATATTAGCGGGGGCCCTCAATGAGCAGTTCTTC.

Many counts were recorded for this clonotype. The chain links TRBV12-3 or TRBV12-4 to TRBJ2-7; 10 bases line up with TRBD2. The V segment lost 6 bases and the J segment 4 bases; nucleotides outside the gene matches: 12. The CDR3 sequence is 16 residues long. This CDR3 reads CASSGSVLAGPYEQYF. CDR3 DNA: TGTGCCAGCAGCGGGTCGGTACTAGCGGGACCATACGAGCAGTACTTC.

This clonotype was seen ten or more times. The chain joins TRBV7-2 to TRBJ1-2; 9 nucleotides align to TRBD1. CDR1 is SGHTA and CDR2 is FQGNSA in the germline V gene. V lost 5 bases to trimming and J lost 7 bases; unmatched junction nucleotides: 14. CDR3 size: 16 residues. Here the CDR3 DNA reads TGTGCCAGCAGCCGTTTAGTTGGGACAGGGAGAGTTGGCTACACCTTC. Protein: CASSRLVGTGRVGYTF. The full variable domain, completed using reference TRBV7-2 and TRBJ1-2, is GAGVSQSPSNKVTEKGKDVELRCDPISGHTALYWYRQSLGQGLEFLIYFQGNSAPDKSGLPSDRFSAERTGGSVSTLTIQRTQQEDSAVYLCASSRLVGTGRVGYTFGSGTRLTVV.

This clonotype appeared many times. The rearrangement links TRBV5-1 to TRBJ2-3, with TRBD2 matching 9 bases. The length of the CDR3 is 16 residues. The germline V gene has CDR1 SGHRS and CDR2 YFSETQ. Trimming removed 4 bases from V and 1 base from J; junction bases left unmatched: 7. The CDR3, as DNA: TGCGCCAGCAGCGTACAAGCGGGAGGCGGCACAGATACGCAGTATTTT. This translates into CASSVQAGGGTDTQYF.

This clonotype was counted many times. The CDR3 sequence is CSASSAGGYGYTF. The CDR3 DNA reads TGCAGTGCTAGTTCGGCAGGGGGCTATGGCTACACCTTC. The rearrangement joins TRBV20-1 to TRBJ1-2; 7 bases line up with TRBD1. V shed 3 bases, J shed 4 bases, and the junction held 5 bases outside the gene matches. The V gene's germline CDR1 is DFQATT and CDR2 SNEGSKA (reference sequence). The CDR3 runs to 13 residues.

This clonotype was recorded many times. The CDR3 reads CAIKQGGPPYEQYF. CDR3 in DNA: TGTGCCATCAAGCAGGGGGGTCCTCCCTACGAGCAGTACTTC. The chain joins TRBV28 to TRBJ2-7; D may be TRBD1 (7 bases). Germline V gene sequence: CDR1 MDHEN, CDR2 SYDVKM. This CDR3 is built from 14 residues. V was trimmed by 10 bases and J by 2 bases, leaving 18 bases between them. The full variable domain, rest sourced from reference TRBV28 and TRBJ2-7, is DVKVTQSSRYLVKRTGEKVFLECVQDMDHENMFWYRQDPGLGLRLIYFSYDVKMKEKGDIPEGYSVSREKKERFSLILESASTNQTSMYLCAIKQGGPPYEQYFGPGTRLTVT.

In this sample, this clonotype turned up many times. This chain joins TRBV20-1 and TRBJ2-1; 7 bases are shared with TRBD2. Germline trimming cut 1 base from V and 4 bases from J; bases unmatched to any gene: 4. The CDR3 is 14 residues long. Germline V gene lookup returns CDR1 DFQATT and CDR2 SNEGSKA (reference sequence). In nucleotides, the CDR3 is TGCAGTGCTAGAGTAACTAGCGCATACAATGAGCAGTTCTTC. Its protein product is CSARVTSAYNEQFF.

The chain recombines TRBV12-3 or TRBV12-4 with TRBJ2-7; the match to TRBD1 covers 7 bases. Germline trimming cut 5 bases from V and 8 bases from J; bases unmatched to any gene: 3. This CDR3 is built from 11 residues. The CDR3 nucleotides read TGTGCCAGCAGTGAGAGGGGGCAGCAGTACTTC. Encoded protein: CASSERGQQYF.

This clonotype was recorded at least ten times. CDR3 sequence (DNA): TGTGCCAGTCGCTTGACACTTGTAGGCGAGCAGTTCTTC. It yields the protein CASRLTLVGEQFF. This chain connects TRBV19 to TRBJ2-1; D not resolved. This CDR3 region has 13 residues. Deletions cut 8 bases from V and 10 bases from J, with 18 bases between. From germline, CDR1 is LNHDA and CDR2 SQIVND (reference sequence). Looking up the rest from reference TRBV19 and TRBJ2-1 gives the full variable domain: DGGITQSPKYLFRKEGQNVTLSCEQNLNHDAMYWYRQDPGQGLRLIYYSQIVNDFQKGDIAEGYSVSREKKESFPLTVTSAQKNPTAFYLCASRLTLVGEQFFGPGTRLTVL.